The T cell receptor beta chain described here comes from a study of regulatory T cells in long-lasting Graves disease. Whole-study results and caveats: TCR diversity was lower in persistent than newly diagnosed Graves' disease. With persistent disease, TRBV28, TRBJ1-2 and TRBJ2-5 were the favored segments.

Concerning this clonotype itself: Its target is not known.

This CDR3 is built from 16 residues. V shed 5 bases, J shed 0 bases, and the junction held 4 bases outside the gene matches. Germline-derived CDR1 and CDR2 are SEHNR and FQNEAQ (reference sequence). With iRepertoire HTBI primers and Arm-PCR of CDR3 regions, TCR beta libraries were built. Via MiXCR, TCRdb re-called the multiplex PCR reads, giving one row per CDR3 protein. The profile shows 650,000 to 700,000 distinct CDR3 sequences, roughly 30% of them singletons. Time point in this sample: persistent/refractory GD, antithyroid drugs over 5 years with positive TRAb. From PBMCs, RNA was extracted and then used to make the TCR library. Patients with Graves' disease were diagnosed by American Thyroid Association guidelines.

This TCR was sampled from a female donor with Graves disease. J is TRBJ2-7 and V is TRBV7-9; TRBD2 matches 13 bases. Specimen: peripheral blood mononuclear cells (PBMCs), collected when the disease was refractory, from a patient treated with antithyroid drugs. In nucleotides, the CDR3 is TGTGCCAGCAGCATGGGACTAGCGGGACTCTCCTACGAGCAGTACTTC. Encoded protein: CASSMGLAGLSYEQYF.